The subject of this entry is one T cell receptor beta chain. Its antigen is still unknown. Germline trimming cut 9 bases from V and 6 bases from J; bases unmatched to any gene: 10. The CDR3 runs 14 residues. Germline V CDR1 and CDR2: SGHTA, FQGNSA. The source of the sample is a study of cytomegalovirus exposure and HLA in healthy donors. Study observations and caveats: HLA restriction was apparent for most CMV-associated TCR beta chains in a later analysis. Sequencing likely produced, as an artifact, a cluster of highly shared sequence variants. When presence/absence was analysed, sequencing depth was taken to be roughly uniform across donors.

Vbeta (60) and Jbeta (13) primers were used in the PCR. The data were produced by immunoSEQ multiplex PCR, yet TCRdb's version contains in-frame clones alone and is incomplete. The profile shows some 77,000 clones, 70% to 85% of them singletons. The chain links TRBV7-2 to TRBJ2-1, with TRBD2 matching over 8 bases. The clonotype comes from a man between 25 and 39 years old in good health and CMV-seronegative. The sample taken for sequencing was PBMCs. CDR3 residues: CASYGGGTGNEQFF. The CDR3 DNA sequence: TGTGCCAGTTATGGCGGGGGGACGGGCAATGAGCAGTTCTTC.